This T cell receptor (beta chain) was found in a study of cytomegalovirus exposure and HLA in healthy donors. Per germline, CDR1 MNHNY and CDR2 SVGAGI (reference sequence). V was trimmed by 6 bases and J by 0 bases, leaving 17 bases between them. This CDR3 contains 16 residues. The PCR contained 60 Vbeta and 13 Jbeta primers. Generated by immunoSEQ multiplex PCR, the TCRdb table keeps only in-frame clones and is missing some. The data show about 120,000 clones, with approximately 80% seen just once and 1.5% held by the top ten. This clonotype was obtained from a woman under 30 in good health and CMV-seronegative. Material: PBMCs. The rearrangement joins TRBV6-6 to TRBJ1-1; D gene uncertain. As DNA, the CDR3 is TGTGCCAGCAGCCATAGGGAGGGTCGCATGAACACTGAAGCTTTCTTT. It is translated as CASSHREGRMNTEAFF.